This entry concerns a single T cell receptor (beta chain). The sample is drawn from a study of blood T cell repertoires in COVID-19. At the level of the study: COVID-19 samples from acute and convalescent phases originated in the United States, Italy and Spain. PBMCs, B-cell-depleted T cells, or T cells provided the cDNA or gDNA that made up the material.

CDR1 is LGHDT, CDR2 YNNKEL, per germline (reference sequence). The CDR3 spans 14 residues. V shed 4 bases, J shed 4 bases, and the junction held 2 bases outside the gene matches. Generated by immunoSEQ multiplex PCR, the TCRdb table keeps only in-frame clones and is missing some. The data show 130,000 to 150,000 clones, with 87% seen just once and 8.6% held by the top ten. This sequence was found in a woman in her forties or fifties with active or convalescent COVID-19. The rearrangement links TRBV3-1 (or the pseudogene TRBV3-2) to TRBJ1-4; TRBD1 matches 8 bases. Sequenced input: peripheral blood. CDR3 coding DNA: TGTGCCAGCAGCCCAGGGGGCAGTAATGAAAAACTGTTTTTT. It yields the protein CASSPGGSNEKLFF.